These 5 T cell receptor beta chains were all obtained from the same sample, sequenced in a study of cytomegalovirus exposure and HLA in healthy donors. Primers for the PCR totalled 60 Vbeta and 13 Jbeta. Data came from immunoSEQ multiplex PCR; TCRdb stores just in-frame clones and leaves some out. The sample lists 130,000 to 150,000 clones, roughly four fifths occurring once. Source material: PBMCs. The receptors here all came from a woman aged 55-70 years in good health and CMV-seropositive.

The chain employs TRBV6-5 and TRBJ1-6, with 7 bases lining up with TRBD1. There are 15 residues in the CDR3. CDR1 MNHEY and CDR2 SVGAGI come from the germline V gene. Germline trimming cut 0 bases from V and 10 bases from J; bases unmatched to any gene: 6. The CDR3 region has the DNA TGTGCCAGCAGTTACTCGAGACAGGGAGGCTCACCCCTCCACTTT. Translating it yields CASSYSRQGGSPLHF.

The genes are TRBV19 and TRBJ2-7; the match to TRBD2 covers 7 bases. This CDR3 is built from 15 residues. Germline trimming cut 1 base from V and 2 bases from J; bases unmatched to any gene: 5. Germline V lookup: CDR1 LNHDA, CDR2 SQIVND (reference sequence). In DNA form, the CDR3 reads TGTGCCAGTAGTATAGCGGCTAGCGGAACCTACGAGCAGTACTTC. This gives the protein CASSIAASGTYEQYF.

DNA of the CDR3: TGCGCCAGCAGCCGACGGTCATTAGCGGGAGGGGGAACAGATACGCAGTATTTT. It codes for CASSRRSLAGGGTDTQYF. V and J are TRBV4-3 and TRBJ2-3, with 11 bases fitting TRBD2. The CDR3 has 18 amino acids. The junction had 12 bases not matched to a gene; V was cut back by 4 bases and J by 3 bases. Germline V gene lookup returns CDR1 LGHNA and CDR2 YSLEER.

This chain joins TRBV5-6 and TRBJ1-1, with D perhaps matching TRBD1 (5 bases). The V gene lost 0 bases and the J gene lost 1 base, with 10 bases spanning the gap. The CDR3 contains 15 residues. Germline CDR1 and CDR2: SGHDT and YYEEEE. CDR3 bases: TGTGCCAGCAGCTTGGCCGGGGGACCGAACACTGAAGCTTTCTTT. Translating gives CASSLAGGPNTEAFF.

The chain uses TRBV7-9 and TRBJ2-7, with 7 positions matching TRBD2. Germline loops: CDR1 SEHNR, CDR2 FQNEAQ (reference sequence). V was clipped by 0 bases and J by 1 base; unmatched bases: 9. The CDR3 runs 17 residues. The CDR3 coding sequence is TGTGCCAGCAGCTTAGCGCTCGGGGGGAAAGAATCCTACGAGCAGTACTTC. It encodes CASSLALGGKESYEQYF.